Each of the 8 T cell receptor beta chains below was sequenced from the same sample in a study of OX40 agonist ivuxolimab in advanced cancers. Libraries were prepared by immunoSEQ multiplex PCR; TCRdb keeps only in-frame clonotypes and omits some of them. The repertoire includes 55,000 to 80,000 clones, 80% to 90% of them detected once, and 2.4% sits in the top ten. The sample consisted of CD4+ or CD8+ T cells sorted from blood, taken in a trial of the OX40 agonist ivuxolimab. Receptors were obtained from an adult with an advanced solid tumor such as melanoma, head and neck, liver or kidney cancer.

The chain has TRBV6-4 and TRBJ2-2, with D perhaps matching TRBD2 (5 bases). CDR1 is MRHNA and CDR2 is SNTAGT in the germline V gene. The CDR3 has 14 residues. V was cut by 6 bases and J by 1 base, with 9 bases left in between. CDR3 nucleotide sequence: TGTGCCAGCAGCACTAGTGGGAACACCGGGGAGCTGTTTTTT. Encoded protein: CASSTSGNTGELFF.

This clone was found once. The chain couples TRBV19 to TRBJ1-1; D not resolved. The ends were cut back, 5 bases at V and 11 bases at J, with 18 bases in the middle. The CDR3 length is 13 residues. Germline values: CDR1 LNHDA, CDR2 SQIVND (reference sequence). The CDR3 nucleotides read TGTGCCAGTAGTCCCCCACCCGCCTCGAGGGCTTTCTTT. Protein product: CASSPPPASRAFF.

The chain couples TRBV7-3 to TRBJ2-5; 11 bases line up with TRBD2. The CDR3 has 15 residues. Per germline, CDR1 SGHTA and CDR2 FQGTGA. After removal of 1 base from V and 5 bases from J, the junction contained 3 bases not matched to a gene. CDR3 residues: CASSLIAGGLETQYF. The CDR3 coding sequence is TGTGCCAGCAGCTTAATAGCGGGAGGGTTGGAGACCCAGTACTTC.

The DNA for the CDR3 is TGTGCCAGCAGTTTAGGGCGGGACAGGGGATTCATTAACTATGGCTACACCTTC. Translated, it gives CASSLGRDRGFINYGYTF. The chain combines TRBV27 with TRBJ1-2; 10 nucleotides agree with TRBD1. The CDR3 has 18 amino acids. With 2 bases clipped from V and 1 base from J, the junction kept 10 bases outside the gene matches. The germline gives CDR1 MNHEY, CDR2 SMNVEV (reference sequence).

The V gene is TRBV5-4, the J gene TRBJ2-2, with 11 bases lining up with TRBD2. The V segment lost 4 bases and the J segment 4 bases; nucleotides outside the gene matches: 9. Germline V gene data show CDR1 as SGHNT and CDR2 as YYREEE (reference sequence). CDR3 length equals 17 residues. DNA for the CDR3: TGTGCCAGCAGCCCACGACTAGCGGGGCAGGGCACCGGGGAGCTGTTTTTT. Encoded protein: CASSPRLAGQGTGELFF.

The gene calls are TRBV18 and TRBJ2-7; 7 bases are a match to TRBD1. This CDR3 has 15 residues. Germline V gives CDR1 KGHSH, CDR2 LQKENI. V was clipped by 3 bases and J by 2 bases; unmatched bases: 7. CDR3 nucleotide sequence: TGTGCCAGCTCACCTCCGGGACAGTGGCCCTACGAGCAGTACTTC. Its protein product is CASSPPGQWPYEQYF. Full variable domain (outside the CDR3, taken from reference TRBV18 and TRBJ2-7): NAGVMQNPRHLVRRRGQEARLRCSPMKGHSHVYWYRQLPEEGLKFMVYLQKENIIDESGMPKERFSAEFPKEGPSILRIQQVVRGDSAAYFCASSPPGQWPYEQYFGPGTRLTVT.

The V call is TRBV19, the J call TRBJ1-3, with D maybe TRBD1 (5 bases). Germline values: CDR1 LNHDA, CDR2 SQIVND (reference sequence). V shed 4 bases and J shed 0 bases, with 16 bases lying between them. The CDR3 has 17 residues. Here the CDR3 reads CASSTALGGSSGNTIYF. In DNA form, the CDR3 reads TGTGCCAGTAGTACGGCCCTGGGGGGGAGCTCTGGAAACACCATATATTTT.

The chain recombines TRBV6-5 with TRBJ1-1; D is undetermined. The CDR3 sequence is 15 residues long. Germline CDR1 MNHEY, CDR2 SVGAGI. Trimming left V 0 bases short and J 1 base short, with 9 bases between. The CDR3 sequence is CASSYSSGTNTEAFF. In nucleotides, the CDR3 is TGTGCCAGCAGTTACTCGTCAGGTACGAACACTGAAGCTTTCTTT.